Presented here are 10 T cell receptor beta chains from one specimen sequenced in a study of blood T cells in healthy people across ages. Combining a sample-barcoded 5' primer with a J-beta primer mix, a second PCR ran for roughly 7 to 11 cycles. TCRdb fed the 5' RACE reads into MiXCR, producing one record per CDR3 protein. The table lists about 670,000 distinct CDR3 sequences, over 40% of them singletons. Sequencing input: blood. The receptor set was obtained from a woman of 80 years or more in good health.

Note on this clonotype: Possible read error: a much larger clone is one base away. The chain has TRBV7-2 and TRBJ1-2, with 9 bases fitting TRBD1. CDR1 SGHTA and CDR2 FQGNSA come from the germline V gene. This CDR3 region has 14 residues. For the CDR3, the DNA is TGTGCCAGCAGCTGGGGACAGGGAGTTCCTGGCCACACCTTC. Residues: CASSWGQGVPGHTF.

This clonotype was counted many times. V usage is TRBV29-1 and J usage is TRBJ2-1, with TRBD1 as a possible D gene (6 bases). The CDR3 length is 15 residues. Trimming shortened V by 5 bases and J by 7 bases, and 21 bases separated the two germline ends. CDR1 and CDR2 (germline): SQVTM, ANQGSEA. This CDR3 is CSVLPSGHPRNEQFF. The CDR3 nucleotides are TGCAGCGTTCTGCCCTCGGGACACCCAAGAAATGAGCAGTTCTTC.

This clonotype was seen a single time. A single base separates this from a much larger clone, so it may be a read error. V is TRBV7-6 and J is TRBJ2-2, with 10 bases lining up with TRBD1. This CDR3 region has 16 residues. Germline loops: CDR1 SGHVS, CDR2 FNYEAQ. DNA for the CDR3: TGTACCAGCAGCAGTCCGGACAGGGGGTTACGCGGGGAGCTGTTTTTT. This codes for CTSSSPDRGLRGELFF.

The chain carries TRBV6-5 and TRBJ2-2; maybe TRBD2 (6 bases). V lost 6 bases and J lost 6, with 17 bases in between. Per germline, CDR1 MNHEY and CDR2 SVGAGI. The CDR3 is 15 amino acids. CDR3 DNA: TGTGCCAGCAGCCCAAACGGCGGAGGGCCCGGGGAGCTGTTTTTT. Protein: CASSPNGGGPGELFF.

The chain is built from TRBV20-1 and TRBJ2-5; D might be TRBD2 (6 bases). Gene TRBJ2-1 matches the end of the DNA better, so the J call may be wrong. Looked up from germline, CDR1 is DFQATT and CDR2 is SNEGSKA (reference sequence). The CDR3 length is 13 residues. CDR3 nucleotides: TGCAGTGCAAATTGGGACTCGCCCGAGACCCAGTTCTTC. Translating gives CSANWDSPETQFF.

This clonotype was detected ten times or more. The J gene is TRBJ2-3, the V gene TRBV6-6; weak D call: TRBD1 (6 bases). The germline V gene has CDR1 MNHNY and CDR2 SVGAGI (reference sequence). There are 16 residues in the CDR3. Trimming removed 2 bases from V and 1 base from J, with 13 bases in between. CDR3 amino acids: CASSYGQWGGTDTQYF. For the CDR3, the DNA is TGTGCCAGCAGTTACGGACAGTGGGGCGGCACAGATACGCAGTATTTT.

This clonotype was seen only once. The junction does not match germline at one end; this may be a read error. The chain employs TRBV7-8 and TRBJ2-7; D is possibly TRBD1 or TRBD2 (5 bases each). The J call could be wrong; TRBJ2-1 is a better fit for the DNA end. CDR1 is SGHVS, CDR2 FQNEAQ, per germline. The CDR3 is made up of 14 amino acids. The CDR3 region is CANSRPGAWNEQFF. CDR3 DNA sequence: TGTGCCAACAGCAGACCCGGGGCCTGGAATGAGCAGTTCTTC.

J is TRBJ2-5 and V is TRBV7-9; 9 bases match TRBD2. The V gene end was trimmed by 5 bases and the J gene end by 5 bases; junction bases not matched to a gene: 9. CDR1 is SEHNR and CDR2 is FQNEAQ in the germline V gene (reference sequence). The CDR3 totals 15 residues. The CDR3 sequence: CASSLLAGGHETQYF. DNA of the CDR3: TGTGCCAGCAGCCTTCTGGCGGGGGGGCATGAGACCCAGTACTTC.

The gene calls are TRBV20-1 and TRBJ2-5; 9 bases map to TRBD2. The V gene's germline CDR1 is DFQATT and CDR2 SNEGSKA (reference sequence). The V gene end was trimmed by 6 bases and the J gene end by 4 bases; junction bases not matched to a gene: 9. This CDR3 spans 14 amino acids. The CDR3 nucleotides read TGCAGTGCCGAAATCCAGCGGGGGGCAGAGACCCAGTACTTC. The encoded protein is CSAEIQRGAETQYF.

V usage is TRBV12-3 or TRBV12-4 and J usage is TRBJ2-5, with a weak D call TRBD2 (5 bases). The CDR3 totals 13 residues. The V end lost 3 bases, the J end lost 11 bases, and 16 bases lay between the germline ends. In DNA form, the CDR3 reads TGTGCCAGCAGTTTTGACTATCGTCTTTTGCAGTACTTC. Amino acid sequence: CASSFDYRLLQYF.